This passage covers 3 T cell receptor beta chains from one sample sequenced in a study of cytomegalovirus exposure and HLA in healthy donors. The PCR employed 60 Vbeta primers together with 13 Jbeta primers. Sequencing used immunoSEQ multiplex PCR; TCRdb keeps in-frame clones, though not all of them. The repertoire consists of about 130,000 clones, with around 70% occurring once and the leading ten covering roughly 7.3%. The sequencing sample was made of PBMCs. The receptors derive from a male donor in good health and CMV-seronegative.

The chain couples TRBV6-5 to TRBJ1-2; the match to TRBD1 covers 9 bases. The V and J ends lost 6 bases and 8 bases, in that order; junction bases with no gene match: 10. CDR1 is MNHEY and CDR2 is SVGAGI in the germline V gene. CDR3 length: 14 residues. In nucleotides, the CDR3 is TGTGCCAGCAGGGTACAGGGGGCTCGAGGGGGCTACACCTTC. This encodes CASRVQGARGGYTF.

The chain links TRBV15 to TRBJ2-1, with 8 bases that match TRBD2. V shed 0 bases and J 6 bases; nucleotides not matched to a gene: 1. Germline CDR1 LNHNV, CDR2 YYDKDF (reference sequence). This CDR3 region has 14 residues. The CDR3 sequence: CATSRDAGGNEQFF. The CDR3 DNA reads as TGTGCCACCAGCAGAGATGCGGGAGGCAATGAGCAGTTCTTC.

The V and J genes are TRBV7-2 and TRBJ1-2; 8 bases agree with TRBD1. CDR1 is SGHTA, CDR2 FQGNSA, per germline. The ends lost 5 bases at V and 6 bases at J; junction bases unmatched: 5. The CDR3 covers 13 residues. Here the CDR3 reads CASSAGQGDGYTF. The CDR3 DNA is TGTGCCAGCAGCGCCGGACAGGGAGATGGCTACACCTTC.